The 10 T cell receptor beta chains listed next were all sequenced from one sample in a study of shared clonotypes between healthy human individuals. Produced via immunoSEQ multiplex PCR; TCRdb's table is partial and in-frame only. This sample carries roughly 2.2 million clones, roughly 93% of them seen once, and the ten largest clones take approximately 0.4%. The sequenced sample consisted of naive CD4+ T cells from PBMCs. Subset meaning: CD45RA+ positively selected. All receptors come from a man younger than 30 in good health. Some clones in this sample may be carry-over from other donors' samples.

The chain employs TRBV28 and TRBJ1-5, with D unclear. V lost 5 bases to trimming and J lost 1 base, with 18 bases between them. The germline V gene has CDR1 MDHEN and CDR2 SYDVKM. The CDR3 extends over 17 amino acids. The CDR3 loop is CASSPSVGAPSNQPQHF. The CDR3 DNA sequence: TGTGCCAGCAGTCCCTCGGTGGGTGCTCCCAGCAATCAGCCCCAGCATTTT.

V and J are TRBV9 and TRBJ1-4; tentatively, D is TRBD1 (6 bases). Germline-derived CDR1 and CDR2 are SGDLS and YYNGEE. V lost 4 bases and J lost 8, with 12 bases in between. The CDR3 runs 13 residues. In DNA, the CDR3 is TGTGCCAGCAGCCGGGGGCAACGAGAAAAACTGTTTTTT. Translation: CASSRGQREKLFF.

This chain links TRBV27 with TRBJ1-2; possibly TRBD1 for D (5 bases). This CDR3 comprises 15 residues. The V gene's germline CDR1 is MNHEY and CDR2 SMNVEV (reference sequence). The V gene lost 5 bases and the J gene lost 8 bases, with 21 bases spanning the gap. CDR3: CASSLRSREPGGYTF. CDR3 in DNA: TGTGCCAGCAGTCTGAGATCCAGGGAGCCGGGGGGCTACACCTTC.

J is TRBJ2-4 and V is TRBV28; 16 nucleotides line up with TRBD2. Germline V lookup: CDR1 MDHEN, CDR2 SYDVKM. The CDR3 consists of 18 residues. The V gene end was trimmed by 6 bases and the J gene end by 3 bases; junction bases not matched to a gene: 8. The chain's CDR3 is CASRAGTSGRGGKNIQYF. The CDR3 DNA reads as TGTGCCAGCAGGGCCGGGACTAGCGGGAGGGGGGGCAAAAACATTCAGTACTTC.

The chain is built from TRBV28 and TRBJ2-2, with 7 bases matching TRBD1. J gave up 5 bases and V 6 bases, and 9 bases lay outside the gene matches. CDR1 is MDHEN, CDR2 SYDVKM, per germline. The CDR3 has 15 amino acids. The CDR3 region is CASSIGGARTGELFF. As DNA, the CDR3 is TGTGCCAGCAGCATAGGGGGCGCAAGAACCGGGGAGCTGTTTTTT.

CDR3 sequence (DNA): TGTGCCAGCAGCGTAACGGGACACCGTAATGAAAAACTGTTTTTT. Translating it yields CASSVTGHRNEKLFF. The V call is TRBV7-2, the J call TRBJ1-4, with D tentatively TRBD1 (6 bases). CDR1 is SGHTA, CDR2 FQGNSA, per germline. V was clipped by 5 bases and J by 4 bases, with 14 bases between them. This CDR3 has 15 amino acids.

The genes are TRBV4-1 and TRBJ2-2; 11 bases agree with TRBD1. Per the germline V gene, CDR1 is MGHRA and CDR2 is YSYEKL. V lost 5 bases, J lost 5 bases, and 7 bases stayed unmatched. The CDR3 consists of 16 residues. CDR3 DNA: TGCGCCAGCAGCTCCCGGGACAGGGGGTTGACCGGGGAGCTGTTTTTT. This sequence encodes CASSSRDRGLTGELFF.

A word on this clone: The identical CDR3 is also encoded by other nucleotide sequences in the sample. The chain recombines TRBV7-2 with TRBJ2-7; 8 bases map to TRBD1. CDR1 and CDR2 from the germline V gene are SGHTA and FQGNSA. This CDR3 is 14 amino acids long. Losses at the gene ends were 5 bases for V and 1 base for J; bases not matched to a gene: 4. CDR3 nucleotides: TGTGCCAGCAGCCCCCAGGGGGCTTCCTACGAGCAGTACTTC. Its translation: CASSPQGASYEQYF.

This clone was observed a single time. V is TRBV7-9 and J is TRBJ1-3; the match to TRBD1 covers 8 bases. V lost 5 bases to trimming and J lost 8 bases; unmatched junction nucleotides: 14. CDR1 is SEHNR, CDR2 FQNEAQ, per germline (reference sequence). This CDR3 region has 16 residues. The CDR3 loop reads CASSPKRGTGGYTIYF. The CDR3 DNA follows: TGTGCCAGCAGCCCCAAGAGGGGTACAGGGGGATACACCATATATTTT.

This chain connects TRBV6-6 to TRBJ2-5; 12 positions match TRBD1. This CDR3 spans 16 amino acids. Germline loops: CDR1 MNHNY, CDR2 SVGAGI (reference sequence). The trim removed 6 bases at V and 5 bases at J, leaving 10 bases unmatched. The CDR3 DNA follows: TGTGCCAGCAGCCCGGGACAGGGGGCTTTGATGGAGACCCAGTACTTC. It specifies CASSPGQGALMETQYF.